Sequencing of this T cell receptor (beta chain) was carried out in a study of blood T cell repertoires in COVID-19. Looking at the study overall: The origin of the acute and convalescent COVID-19 samples was the United States, Italy and Spain.

This clone was seen only a few times. Data came from immunoSEQ multiplex PCR; TCRdb stores just in-frame clones and leaves some out. The sample yields 200,000 to 250,000 clones, roughly 76% seen once. Seattle researchers signed up patients amid active infection and tracked them longitudinally. This receptor was identified in a woman older than 75 with COVID-19, enrolled during active disease. The sequenced sample consisted of peripheral blood.

The CDR3, as DNA: TGTGCCAGCGGGAGGCAAGGGAATGAGCAGTTCTTC. It encodes CASGRQGNEQFF. The genes are TRBV6-5 and TRBJ2-1, with a possible D match to TRBD2 (6 bases). This CDR3 comprises 12 residues. Looked up from germline, CDR1 is MNHEY and CDR2 is SVGAGI. V lost 8 bases, J lost 7 bases, and 12 bases lay in between.